One sample yielded the 32 T cell receptor beta chains listed below, sequenced in a study of post-analysis software for immune sequencing data. Notes on the study in general: About five TRBV segments (TRBV5-6, TRBV5-1 and TRBV20-1 among them) occurred more frequently in patients than in controls.

Their target antigens are unknown. Sequencing libraries made from TCR beta cDNA carried unique molecular identifiers. TCRdb analysed the PCR reads with MiXCR anew, one entry per CDR3 protein. This sample has hundreds of thousands of distinct CDR3 sequences; 30% occur once, and the top ten carry around 0.56%. Sequencing used blood. The receptor source for this set is a girl under 18 with multiple sclerosis.

A few counts support this clonotype. The chain joins TRBV4-2 to TRBJ1-2; D possibly corresponds to TRBD1 (6 bases). The CDR3 totals 16 residues. The V end was cut by 0 bases, the J end by 4 bases, with 15 bases between. The germline V gene encodes CDR1 LGHNA and CDR2 YNFKEQ. CDR3 loop: CASSQESQGTFYGYTF. In DNA, the CDR3 is TGTGCCAGCAGCCAAGAGTCCCAGGGGACCTTCTATGGCTACACCTTC.

The chain combines TRBV9 with TRBJ2-5; TRBD2 matches at 8 bases. Germline V gene data show CDR1 as SGDLS and CDR2 as YYNGEE. V trimming: 0 bases; J trimming: 4 bases; junction bases outside the gene matches: 11. This CDR3 is 17 amino acids long. CDR3 sequence reads: CASSVVPTSGSGETQYF. CDR3 sequence (DNA): TGTGCCAGCAGCGTAGTTCCAACTAGCGGTTCTGGAGAGACCCAGTACTTC.

In DNA, the CDR3 is TGTGCCAGCAGCTTAGACCAGGGGGCTGGGAGCAATGAGCAGTTCTTC. Protein: CASSLDQGAGSNEQFF. This chain connects TRBV11-2 to TRBJ2-1; 8 bases line up with TRBD1. Germline CDR1 SGHAT, CDR2 FQNNGV. This CDR3 region has 16 residues. J was trimmed by 6 bases and V by 0 bases; bases with no gene match: 7.

J is TRBJ1-2 and V is TRBV28; possible D gene TRBD1, 6 bases. V lost 6 bases to trimming and J lost 5 bases, with 16 bases between them. The CDR3 consists of 14 residues. Germline V gene lookup returns CDR1 MDHEN and CDR2 SYDVKM. The CDR3 reads CASSQGWRPYGYTF. As DNA, the CDR3 is TGTGCCAGCAGCCAGGGGTGGAGACCTTATGGCTACACCTTC.

The chain employs TRBV6-2 or TRBV6-3 and TRBJ2-5, with 10 bases matching TRBD2. The germline V gene has CDR1 MNHEY and CDR2 SVGEGT. The CDR3 has 16 residues. V lost 6 bases and J lost 3; bases outside the gene matches: 10. The CDR3: CASREVLTSGKETQYF. The CDR3 DNA follows: TGTGCCAGCAGAGAGGTCCTTACTAGCGGGAAAGAGACCCAGTACTTC.

For the CDR3, the DNA is TGTGCCAGCAGCTTAGATCTTAGGCGTGCTAGCGGTAGCACAGATACGCAGTATTTT. Its translation is CASSLDLRRASGSTDTQYF. The V gene is TRBV11-2, the J gene TRBJ2-3; 7 bases agree with TRBD2. The V and J ends lost 0 bases and 0 bases, in that order; junction bases with no gene match: 12. This CDR3 comprises 19 residues. CDR1 and CDR2 from the germline V gene are SGHAT and FQNNGV. The whole variable domain, filled in from reference TRBV11-2 and TRBJ2-3, reads EAGVAQSPRYKIIEKRQSVAFWCNPISGHATLYWYQQILGQGPKLLIQFQNNGVVDDSQLPKDRFSAERLKGVDSTLKIQPAKLEDSAVYLCASSLDLRRASGSTDTQYFGPGTRLTVL.

The table lists this clonotype with a few counts. The CDR3 spells CSARRGLGNQPQHF. The DNA of the CDR3 is TGCAGTGCAAGAAGGGGGTTAGGCAATCAGCCCCAGCATTTT. V is TRBV20-1 and J is TRBJ1-5; D possibly corresponds to TRBD1 (6 bases). Trimming shortened V by 6 bases and J by 2 bases, and 14 bases separated the two germline ends. Germline V gene data show CDR1 as DFQATT and CDR2 as SNEGSKA (reference sequence). The CDR3 is made up of 14 amino acids.

V usage is TRBV27 and J usage is TRBJ1-2; 8 bases map to TRBD1. V lost 0 bases and J lost 10; bases outside the gene matches: 7. Germline V gives CDR1 MNHEY, CDR2 SMNVEV (reference sequence). The CDR3 contains 14 residues. The CDR3 spells CASSLSGQGDSYTF. In DNA form, the CDR3 reads TGTGCCAGCAGTTTATCAGGACAGGGCGACTCCTACACCTTC.

The genes are TRBV5-1 and TRBJ2-1; TRBD1 agrees at 11 bases. The V gene end was trimmed by 4 bases and the J gene end by 4 bases; junction bases not matched to a gene: 7. The CDR3 is made up of 16 amino acids. CDR1 and CDR2 from the germline V gene are SGHRS and YFSETQ. CDR3 loop: CASSGGGTGGYNEQFF. The DNA of the CDR3 is TGCGCCAGCAGCGGCGGGGGGACAGGGGGGTACAATGAGCAGTTCTTC.

The chain's CDR3 is CASSQEPGSSGANVLTF. In DNA form, the CDR3 reads TGCGCCAGCAGCCAAGAGCCGGGGAGCTCTGGGGCCAACGTCCTGACTTTC. The chain carries TRBV4-3 and TRBJ2-6, with D possibly matching TRBD2 (5 bases). This CDR3 comprises 17 residues. The V end lost 0 bases, the J end lost 0 bases, and 9 bases lay between the germline ends. CDR1 is LGHNA and CDR2 is YSLEER in the germline V gene.

This clonotype came up a few times. The chain has TRBV3-1 and TRBJ2-1; D call uncertain. This CDR3 comprises 13 residues. Per the germline V gene, CDR1 is LGHDT and CDR2 is YNNKEL (reference sequence). Trimming removed 1 base at V and 4 bases at J, with 5 bases between. CDR3 residues: CASSQALYNEQFF. The CDR3 bases are TGTGCCAGCAGCCAAGCACTGTACAATGAGCAGTTCTTC.

This chain uses TRBV5-6 with TRBJ2-5, with D perhaps matching TRBD2 (6 bases). The CDR3 consists of 16 residues. Germline V gene data show CDR1 as SGHDT and CDR2 as YYEEEE. Between the trimmed V and J ends, which lost 1 base and 4 bases, there was a span of 17 bases. CDR3 sequence reads: CASSLQGRGTRETQYF. CDR3 coding DNA: TGTGCCAGCAGCTTGCAAGGCCGGGGGACCAGAGAGACCCAGTACTTC. Full variable domain (missing parts from reference TRBV5-6 and TRBJ2-5): DAGVTQSPTHLIKTRGQQVTLRCSPKSGHDTVSWYQQALGQGPQFIFQYYEEEERQRGNFPDRFSGHQFPNYSSELNVNALLLGDSALYLCASSLQGRGTRETQYFGPGTRLLVL.

There are a few counts of this clonotype. This chain connects TRBV18 to TRBJ2-1; D is ambiguous. V lost 2 bases to trimming and J lost 9 bases, with 14 bases between them. CDR3 length: 14 amino acids. Germline values: CDR1 KGHSH, CDR2 LQKENI. The CDR3 here is CASSPTGSSSEQFF. The CDR3 coding sequence is TGTGCCAGCTCACCAACCGGGTCCTCCAGTGAGCAGTTCTTC.

The CDR3 DNA reads TGTGCCAGCAGCCGGGACAGCGCTCAAGAGACCCAGTACTTC. This encodes CASSRDSAQETQYF. V and J are TRBV11-3 and TRBJ2-5, with 7 positions matching TRBD1. The CDR3 covers 14 residues. V shed 5 bases, J shed 2 bases, and the junction held 5 bases outside the gene matches. Germline V gives CDR1 SGHNT, CDR2 YENEEA.

This clonotype was picked up a small number of times. The genes are TRBV12-3 or TRBV12-4 and TRBJ2-1, with 11 bases matching TRBD2. CDR3 size: 15 residues. Germline trimming cut 6 bases from V and 5 bases from J; bases unmatched to any gene: 6. The CDR3 spells CASRLLAGGNNEQFF. Written as DNA, the CDR3 is TGTGCCAGCAGACTCCTAGCGGGGGGCAACAATGAGCAGTTCTTC.

This clonotype has a handful of counts. The chain links TRBV9 to TRBJ2-3; D might be TRBD2 (5 bases). Between the trimmed V and J ends, which lost 0 bases and 7 bases, there was a span of 12 bases. This CDR3 region has 14 residues. The germline V gene has CDR1 SGDLS and CDR2 YYNGEE. CDR3 sequence: CASSVGPRGNTQYF. The CDR3 coding sequence is TGTGCCAGCAGCGTAGGCCCCCGGGGAAATACGCAGTATTTT.

This clonotype has only a few counts. This chain uses TRBV3-1 with TRBJ2-1, with 9 bases identical to TRBD2. The CDR3 covers 17 residues. Losses at the gene ends were 0 bases for V and 4 bases for J; bases not matched to a gene: 7. CDR1 LGHDT and CDR2 YNNKEL come from the germline V gene (reference sequence). The chain's CDR3 is CASSQDRASGAYNEQFF. The DNA for the CDR3 is TGTGCCAGCAGCCAAGATAGGGCTAGCGGGGCGTACAATGAGCAGTTCTTC.

The chain uses TRBV5-6 and TRBJ2-1, with TRBD2 as a possible D gene (6 bases). CDR3 length equals 15 residues. Trimming removed 5 bases from V and 4 bases from J, with 16 bases in between. The V gene's germline CDR1 is SGHDT and CDR2 YYEEEE. The CDR3 sequence is CASRSGFGGYNEQFF. DNA of the CDR3: TGTGCCAGCAGGTCCGGGTTCGGGGGTTACAATGAGCAGTTCTTC. Full variable domain (remainder filled in from reference TRBV5-6 and TRBJ2-1): DAGVTQSPTHLIKTRGQQVTLRCSPKSGHDTVSWYQQALGQGPQFIFQYYEEEERQRGNFPDRFSGHQFPNYSSELNVNALLLGDSALYLCASRSGFGGYNEQFFGPGTRLTVL.

This clonotype came up a few times. This chain links TRBV5-6 with TRBJ2-2, with D perhaps matching TRBD2 (6 bases). This CDR3 is built from 16 residues. CDR1 is SGHDT, CDR2 YYEEEE, per germline. Trimming removed 1 base from V and 4 bases from J, with 14 bases in between. The DNA for the CDR3 is TGTGCCAGCAGCTTGTCACGCGGGGCGGGCACCGGGGAGCTGTTTTTT. Amino acids: CASSLSRGAGTGELFF.

In this sample, this clonotype turned up a few times. The CDR3 protein is CASNPRWEADTQYF. CDR3 coding DNA: TGTGCCAGCAACCCTAGGTGGGAAGCAGATACGCAGTATTTT. The V gene is TRBV7-2, the J gene TRBJ2-3, with D hard to call. Trimming shortened V by 7 bases and J by 4 bases, and 15 bases separated the two germline ends. CDR1 is SGHTA and CDR2 is FQGNSA in the germline V gene. The CDR3 has 14 residues.

This clonotype was seen a few times. The V call is TRBV7-2, the J call TRBJ1-5; the D is unclear. This CDR3 is 15 amino acids long. The V gene's germline CDR1 is SGHTA and CDR2 FQGNSA. Trimming removed 5 bases at V and 5 bases at J, with 16 bases between. The CDR3 region has the DNA TGTGCCAGCAGCCCTGAGGGCTGGAGAGATCAGCCCCAGCATTTT. Its protein product is CASSPEGWRDQPQHF.

The genes are TRBV10-1 and TRBJ2-7; 8 bases are a match to TRBD2. V shed 2 bases and J 7 bases; nucleotides not matched to a gene: 10. The length of the CDR3 is 15 residues. Germline-derived CDR1 and CDR2 are WNHNN and SYGVQD (reference sequence). CDR3 region: CASSERTSPQGEQYF. For the CDR3, the DNA is TGCGCCAGCAGTGAGAGGACTAGCCCGCAGGGAGAGCAGTACTTC.

This clonotype was picked up many times. The rearrangement joins TRBV18 to TRBJ2-7; tentative D call: TRBD2 (7 bases). This CDR3 is 14 amino acids long. V lost 4 bases and J lost 2, with 12 bases in between. In germline, CDR1 is KGHSH, CDR2 LQKENI. The CDR3 region has the DNA TGTGCCAGCTCACGGGAGGGACAAGCCTACGAGCAGTACTTC. Its protein is CASSREGQAYEQYF.

This clonotype turned up a few times. CDR3 bases: TGTGCCAGCAGTTACTCTATTGCCGCCACTGAAGCTTTCTTT. Encoded protein: CASSYSIAATEAFF. The V call is TRBV6-6, the J call TRBJ1-1; no definite D call. CDR1 MNHNY and CDR2 SVGAGI come from the germline V gene (reference sequence). This CDR3 has 14 residues. Trimming left V 0 bases short and J 4 bases short, with 9 bases between.

The rearrangement uses TRBV20-1 and TRBJ1-1; no reliable D call. V lost 3 bases and J 1 base, leaving 12 bases between the germline ends. CDR1 DFQATT and CDR2 SNEGSKA come from the germline V gene (reference sequence). This CDR3 region has 14 residues. CDR3 nucleotide sequence: TGCAGTGCTAGGAAGGAAGGGTCGAACACTGAAGCTTTCTTT. Translation: CSARKEGSNTEAFF.

This clonotype was detected only once. This sequence joins TRBV7-2 and TRBJ1-2; D might be TRBD1 (5 bases). The V gene lost 3 bases and the J gene lost 2 bases, with 13 bases spanning the gap. The CDR3 extends over 15 amino acids. Looked up from germline, CDR1 is SGHTA and CDR2 is FQGNSA. The chain's CDR3 is CASSFGDAGNYGYTF. CDR3 nucleotides: TGTGCCAGCAGCTTTGGGGACGCGGGGAACTATGGCTACACCTTC. The variable domain in full, completed from reference TRBV7-2 and TRBJ1-2, reads GAGVSQSPSNKVTEKGKDVELRCDPISGHTALYWYRQSLGQGLEFLIYFQGNSAPDKSGLPSDRFSAERTGGSVSTLTIQRTQQEDSAVYLCASSFGDAGNYGYTFGSGTRLTVV.

The V gene is TRBV29-1, the J gene TRBJ2-2, with D unresolved. Germline V gives CDR1 SQVTM, CDR2 ANQGSEA. CDR3 size: 13 residues. Trimming left V 4 bases short and J 0 bases short, with 6 bases between. The DNA for the CDR3 is TGCAGCGTTGGGCACGCGAACACCGGGGAGCTGTTTTTT. This gives the protein CSVGHANTGELFF.

This clonotype was detected only a few times. The J gene is TRBJ2-3, the V gene TRBV20-1, with D possibly called TRBD1 or TRBD2 (5 bases each). The CDR3 sequence is 13 residues long. V lost 1 base, J lost 6 bases, and 11 bases lay in between. Germline V gives CDR1 DFQATT, CDR2 SNEGSKA (reference sequence). The chain's CDR3 is CSARGPGLDTQYF. CDR3 bases: TGCAGTGCTAGAGGCCCGGGGCTGGATACGCAGTATTTT.

This chain joins TRBV20-1 and TRBJ2-1; D gene ambiguous. Germline CDR1 DFQATT, CDR2 SNEGSKA (reference sequence). V gave up 5 bases and J gave up 1 base, with 18 bases separating them. The CDR3 consists of 16 residues. CDR3 in DNA: TGCAGTGCTGTGGGCCACCAGCGAGAATCCTACAATGAGCAGTTCTTC. It codes for CSAVGHQRESYNEQFF.

CDR3 sequence reads: CASAPDRGTNTEAFF. CDR3 nucleotide sequence: TGTGCTAGTGCTCCGGACAGGGGGACGAACACTGAAGCTTTCTTT. J is TRBJ1-1 and V is TRBV12-5; 10 bases map to TRBD1. The CDR3 has 15 residues. V lost 7 bases and J lost 1; bases outside the gene matches: 6. Germline V gene sequence: CDR1 LGHNT, CDR2 FRNRAP.

This rearrangement joins TRBV28 to TRBJ2-7; D perhaps matches TRBD1 (6 bases). Germline loops: CDR1 MDHEN, CDR2 SYDVKM. Trimming removed 2 bases at V and 2 bases at J, with 13 bases between. The CDR3 is made up of 15 amino acids. CDR3 bases: TGTGCCAGCAGTTTAAGGACAGTTCCGCCCTACGAGCAGTACTTC. Amino acid sequence: CASSLRTVPPYEQYF.

This clonotype was seen a handful of times. This chain links TRBV6-5 with TRBJ2-5, with D possibly being TRBD2 (6 bases). The CDR3 is 14 residues long. Trimming stripped 0 bases from V and 4 bases from J, with 9 bases between. The germline CDR1 and CDR2 sequences are MNHEY and SVGAGI. The DNA for the CDR3 is TGTGCCAGCAGTTACTCGGAGGGAGGAGAGACCCAGTACTTC. Its translation: CASSYSEGGETQYF.